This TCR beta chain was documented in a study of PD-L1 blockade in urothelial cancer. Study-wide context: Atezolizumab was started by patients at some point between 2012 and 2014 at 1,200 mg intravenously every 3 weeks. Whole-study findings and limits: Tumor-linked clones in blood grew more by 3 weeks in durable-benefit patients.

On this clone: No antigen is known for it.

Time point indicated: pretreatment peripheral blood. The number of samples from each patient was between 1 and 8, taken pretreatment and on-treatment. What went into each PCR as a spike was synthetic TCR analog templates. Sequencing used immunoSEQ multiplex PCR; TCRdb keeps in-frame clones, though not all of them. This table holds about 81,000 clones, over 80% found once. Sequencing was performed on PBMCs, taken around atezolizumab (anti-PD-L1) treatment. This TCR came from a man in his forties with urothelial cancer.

CDR3 residues: CATGSMREKLFF. The CDR3 bases are TGTGCCACCGGGAGCATGCGAGAAAAACTGTTTTTT. V gene TRBV28 combines with J gene TRBJ1-4; D uncertain. Germline-derived CDR1 and CDR2 are MDHEN and SYDVKM. Trimming took 10 bases from V and 8 from J, leaving 14 bases between them. This CDR3 contains 12 residues.